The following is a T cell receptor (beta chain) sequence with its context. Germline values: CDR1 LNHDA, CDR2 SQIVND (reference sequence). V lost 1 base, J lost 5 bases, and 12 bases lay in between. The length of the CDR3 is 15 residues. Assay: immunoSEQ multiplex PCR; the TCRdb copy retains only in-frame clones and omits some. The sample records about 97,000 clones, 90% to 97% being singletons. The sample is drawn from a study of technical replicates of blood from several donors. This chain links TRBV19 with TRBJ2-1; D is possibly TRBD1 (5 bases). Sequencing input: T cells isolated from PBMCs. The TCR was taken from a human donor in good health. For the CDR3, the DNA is TGTGCCAGTAGTATAGTTTGGACAATAAACAATGAGCAGTTCTTC. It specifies CASSIVWTINNEQFF.